This T cell receptor (beta chain) was identified in a study of CD8 T cells in Susac syndrome. RNA in amounts of about 0.5 to 1 ug was reverse transcribed with random hexamers. TCRdb re-called the immunoSEQ multiplex PCR reads through MiXCR, storing one row per CDR3 protein. Of some 120,000 distinct CDR3 sequences listed, 90% to 95% were seen once; the top ten hold around 0.2%. Patients with Susac syndrome met diagnostic criteria defined recently for definite or probable disease. Germline CDR1 DFQATT, CDR2 SNEGSKA (reference sequence). Trimming stripped 3 bases from V and 6 bases from J, with 14 bases between. The CDR3 has 13 residues.

The sequenced sample was CD8+ T cells from PBMCs. The chain combines TRBV20-1 with TRBJ1-1; possible D gene TRBD1, 6 bases. This sequence was found in a human donor with Susac syndrome. In DNA, the CDR3 is TGCAGTGCTAGGCTACAGGGTCGAGCTGAAGCTTTCTTT. Protein product: CSARLQGRAEAFF.